The 11 T cell receptor beta chains presented below share a single source sample, sequenced in a study of blood T cell repertoires in COVID-19. Some clones are missing from TCRdb's copy, which holds only in-frame ones; the method was immunoSEQ multiplex PCR. The repertoire consists of roughly 55,000 clones, with 70% to 85% occurring once and the leading ten covering around 13%. Sequenced input: peripheral blood. The receptors come from a man older than 75 with acute or convalescent COVID-19.

The V gene is TRBV9, the J gene TRBJ1-3; perhaps TRBD1 as D (6 bases). Trimming shortened V by 4 bases and J by 0 bases, and 14 bases separated the two germline ends. CDR1 and CDR2 from the germline V gene are SGDLS and YYNGEE. This CDR3 comprises 16 residues. The CDR3 loop reads CASSTRGILSGNTIYF. CDR3 nucleotide sequence: TGTGCCAGCAGCACCAGGGGTATACTCTCTGGAAACACCATATATTTT.

The chain combines TRBV5-4 with TRBJ2-1; 10 bases agree with TRBD2. Germline V lookup: CDR1 SGHNT, CDR2 YYREEE (reference sequence). V lost 4 bases and J lost 3; bases outside the gene matches: 10. The CDR3 runs to 17 residues. Here the CDR3 reads CASSPATERGGYNEQFF. The CDR3 bases are TGTGCCAGCAGCCCTGCGACGGAGCGGGGGGGCTACAATGAGCAGTTCTTC. Together with reference TRBV5-4 and TRBJ2-1, the CDR3 gives the full variable domain: ETGVTQSPTHLIKTRGQQVTLRCSSQSGHNTVSWYQQALGQGPQFIFQYYREEENGRGNFPPRFSGLQFPNYSSELNVNALELDDSALYLCASSPATERGGYNEQFFGPGTRLTVL.

The chain carries TRBV10-3 and TRBJ2-5, with TRBD2 matching over 13 bases. Trimming cost V 8 bases and J 5 bases; bases outside gene matches: 5. The CDR3 is 14 amino acids. Germline V gives CDR1 ENHRY, CDR2 SYGVKD. CDR3 residues: CAIGGLAGAETQYF. CDR3 bases: TGTGCCATCGGCGGACTAGCGGGGGCCGAGACCCAGTACTTC.

The chain recombines TRBV11-3 with TRBJ2-7, with TRBD2 matching 7 bases. This CDR3 spans 15 amino acids. In germline, CDR1 is SGHNT, CDR2 YENEEA. J gave up 2 bases and V 0 bases, and 4 bases lay outside the gene matches. In nucleotides, the CDR3 is TGTGCCAGCAGCTTAGACGGCGGGGGAACCTACGAGCAGTACTTC. Translating it yields CASSLDGGGTYEQYF.

This rearrangement joins TRBV19 to TRBJ2-7; 10 bases line up with TRBD1. Trimming removed 3 bases from V and 6 bases from J; junction bases left unmatched: 8. The CDR3 covers 15 residues. The V gene's germline CDR1 is LNHDA and CDR2 SQIVND (reference sequence). The CDR3 DNA sequence: TGTGCCAGTAGTATCGTGCACGGGACAGGGGCCGAGCAGTACTTC. It is translated as CASSIVHGTGAEQYF. The full variable domain, with the rest looked up from reference TRBV19 and TRBJ2-7, is DGGITQSPKYLFRKEGQNVTLSCEQNLNHDAMYWYRQDPGQGLRLIYYSQIVNDFQKGDIAEGYSVSREKKESFPLTVTSAQKNPTAFYLCASSIVHGTGAEQYFGPGTRLTVT.

A word on this clone: This same CDR3 is encoded by further DNA sequences in the sample. The chain carries TRBV19 and TRBJ1-1; 9 bases fit TRBD1. Germline V gene lookup returns CDR1 LNHDA and CDR2 SQIVND (reference sequence). The CDR3 has 14 residues. Losses at the gene ends were 2 bases for V and 4 bases for J; bases not matched to a gene: 2. DNA of the CDR3: TGTGCCAGTAGTATAACAGGGGGCGGCACTGAAGCTTTCTTT. It yields the protein CASSITGGGTEAFF. The complete variable domain, with remaining parts taken from reference TRBV19 and TRBJ1-1, reads DGGITQSPKYLFRKEGQNVTLSCEQNLNHDAMYWYRQDPGQGLRLIYYSQIVNDFQKGDIAEGYSVSREKKESFPLTVTSAQKNPTAFYLCASSITGGGTEAFFGQGTRLTVV.

J is TRBJ1-1 and V is TRBV7-2, with 7 bases fitting TRBD1. The CDR3 contains 14 residues. Germline CDR1 reads SGHTA; CDR2 reads FQGNSA. The junction had 10 bases not matched to a gene; V was cut back by 7 bases and J by 5 bases. This chain's CDR3 is CASTSFRGETEAFF. The DNA for the CDR3 is TGTGCCAGCACCTCCTTCAGGGGGGAGACTGAAGCTTTCTTT.

The rearrangement joins TRBV9 to TRBJ2-7; TRBD1 matches 9 bases. This CDR3 is built from 15 residues. The V and J ends lost 4 bases and 5 bases, in that order; junction bases with no gene match: 10. Germline V CDR1 and CDR2: SGDLS, YYNGEE. CDR3 sequence reads: CASSPRQGETDEQYF. In DNA, the CDR3 is TGTGCCAGCAGCCCGCGACAGGGGGAGACAGACGAGCAGTACTTC.

The CDR3 DNA sequence: TGCGCCAGCAGTGTAGGGGGGGTGCTAAACTATGGCTACACCTTC. This sequence encodes CASSVGGVLNYGYTF. The chain joins TRBV10-2 to TRBJ1-2, with D tentatively TRBD1 (6 bases). The CDR3 is made up of 15 amino acids. Germline CDR1 and CDR2: WSHSY and SAAADI. Trimming shortened V by 4 bases and J by 2 bases, and 14 bases separated the two germline ends.

The V call is TRBV5-1, the J call TRBJ2-6; TRBD1 is a possible D gene (6 bases). The ends were cut back, 0 bases at V and 0 bases at J, with 13 bases in the middle. Germline CDR1 and CDR2: SGHRS and YFSETQ. The CDR3 length is 18 residues. The DNA for the CDR3 is TGCGCCAGCAGCTTGGCCGGGACATCAAACTCTGGGGCCAACGTCCTGACTTTC. This gives the protein CASSLAGTSNSGANVLTF.

This chain joins TRBV30 and TRBJ1-1, with TRBD1 identical over 7 bases. The CDR3 extends over 13 amino acids. The V gene's germline CDR1 is GTSNPN and CDR2 SVGIG (reference sequence). The J segment lost 5 bases and the V segment lost 7 bases, leaving 10 bases of the junction unmatched. CDR3 amino acids: CALIRGTQTEAFF. The CDR3 region has the DNA TGTGCCTTAATCAGGGGGACTCAAACTGAAGCTTTCTTT.